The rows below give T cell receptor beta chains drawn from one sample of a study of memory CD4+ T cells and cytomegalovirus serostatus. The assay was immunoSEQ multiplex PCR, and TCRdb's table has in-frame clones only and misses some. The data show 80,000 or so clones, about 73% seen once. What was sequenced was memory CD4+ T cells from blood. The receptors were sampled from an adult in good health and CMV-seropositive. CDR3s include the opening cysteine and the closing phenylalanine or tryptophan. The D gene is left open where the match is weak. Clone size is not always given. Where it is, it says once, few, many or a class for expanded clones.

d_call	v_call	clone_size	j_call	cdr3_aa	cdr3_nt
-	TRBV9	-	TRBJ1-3	CASSVDWGPGNTIYF	TGTGCCAGCAGCGTAGATTGGGGTCCTGGAAACACCATATATTTT
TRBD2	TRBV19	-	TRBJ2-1	CASSPEALTGGAVNEQFF	TGTGCCAGTAGTCCCGAGGCGTTAACGGGGGGGGCCGTCAATGAGCAGTTCTTC
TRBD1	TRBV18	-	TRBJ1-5	CASSHNLRTGVEQPQHF	TGTGCCAGCTCACATAACCTCAGGACAGGGGTTGAGCAGCCCCAGCATTTT
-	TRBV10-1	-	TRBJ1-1	CASSGHTNTEAFF	TGCGCCAGCTCAGGACACACGAACACTGAAGCTTTCTTT
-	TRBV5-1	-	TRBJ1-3	CASSPYLGSGNTIYF	TGCGCCAGCAGCCCCTACCTGGGCTCTGGAAACACCATATATTTT
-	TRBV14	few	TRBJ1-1	CASSYKRGNTEAFF	TGTGCCAGCAGCTACAAAAGGGGAAACACTGAAGCTTTCTTT
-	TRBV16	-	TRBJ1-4	CASSQSNGANEKLFF	TGTGCCAGCAGCCAATCGAATGGGGCTAATGAAAAACTGTTTTTT
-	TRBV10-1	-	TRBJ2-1	CASSEGFPDNEQFF	TGCGCCAGCAGTGAGGGTTTTCCGGATAATGAGCAGTTCTTC
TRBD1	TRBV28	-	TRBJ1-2	CASSFPGGGLRGYTF	TGTGCCAGCAGTTTCCCAGGAGGGGGCTTGCGGGGCTACACCTTC
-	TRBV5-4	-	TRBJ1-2	CASSLDDRGYGYTF	TGTGCCAGCAGCTTGGATGACCGAGGCTATGGCTACACCTTC
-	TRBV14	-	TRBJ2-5	CASSQNPLETQYF	TGTGCCAGCAGCCAAAATCCGTTGGAGACCCAGTACTTC
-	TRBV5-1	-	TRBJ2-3	CASDRTPGTTTDTQYF	TGCGCCAGCGACAGGACCCCCGGGACAACTACAGATACGCAGTATTTT
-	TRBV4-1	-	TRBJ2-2	CASSQIGTSNTGELFF	TGCGCCAGCAGCCAGATCGGGACATCGAACACCGGGGAGCTGTTTTTT
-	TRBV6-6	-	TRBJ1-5	CASSYSEGGQPQHF	TGTGCCAGCAGTTACTCCGAGGGAGGGCAGCCCCAGCATTTT
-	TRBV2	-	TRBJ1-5	CASSSDTYNQPQHF	TGTGCCAGCAGCAGTGACACTTACAATCAGCCCCAGCATTTT
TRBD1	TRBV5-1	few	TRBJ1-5	CASSEGQGFQPQHF	TGCGCCAGCAGCGAGGGACAGGGATTTCAGCCCCAGCATTTT
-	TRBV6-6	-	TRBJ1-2	CASSFQDVLGGYTF	TGTGCCAGCAGTTTCCAGGATGTCCTTGGGGGCTACACCTTC
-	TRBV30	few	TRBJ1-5	CAWSVQVGQPQHF	TGTGCCTGGAGTGTACAGGTTGGACAGCCCCAGCATTTT
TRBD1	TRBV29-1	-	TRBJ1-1	CSVEDNQGARTEAFF	TGCAGCGTTGAAGATAACCAGGGGGCGCGCACTGAAGCTTTCTTT
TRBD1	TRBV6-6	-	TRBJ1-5	CASRFTGGDNQPQHF	TGTGCCAGCAGGTTTACAGGGGGAGACAATCAGCCCCAGCATTTT
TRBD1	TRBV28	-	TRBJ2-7	CASSLSPGGVIYEQYF	TGTGCCAGCAGTTTATCCCCAGGGGGCGTTATCTACGAGCAGTACTTC
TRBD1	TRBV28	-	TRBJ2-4	CASTTPDRGNIQYF	TGTGCCAGCACCACCCCAGACAGGGGAAACATTCAGTACTTC
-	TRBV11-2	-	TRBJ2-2	CASSLITGELFF	TGTGCCAGCAGCTTAATAACCGGGGAGCTGTTTTTT
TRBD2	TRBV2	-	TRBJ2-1	CASRGGSTYNEQFF	TGTGCCAGCAGGGGCGGGAGCACCTACAATGAGCAGTTCTTC
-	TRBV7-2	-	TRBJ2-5	CASSLGGQEETQYF	TGTGCCAGCAGCTTAGGAGGGCAGGAAGAGACCCAGTACTTC
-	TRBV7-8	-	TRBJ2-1	CASSLGLAPLRPNEQFF	TGTGCCAGCAGCTTAGGACTTGCCCCCCTCAGGCCCAATGAGCAGTTCTTC
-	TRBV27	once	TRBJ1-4	CASSRSRAEGKLFF	TGTGCCAGCAGTCGTTCCAGGGCGGAGGGAAAACTGTTTTTT
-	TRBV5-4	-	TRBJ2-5	CASSRGQQETQYF	TGTGCCAGCAGCCGCGGACAGCAAGAGACCCAGTACTTC
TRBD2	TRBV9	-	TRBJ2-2	CASSAREGGELFF	TGTGCCAGCAGCGCCCGGGAGGGCGGGGAGCTGTTTTTT
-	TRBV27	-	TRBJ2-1	CASSLYGLRGIYNEQFF	TGTGCCAGCAGTTTATATGGCCTACGGGGTATTTATAATGAGCAGTTCTTC
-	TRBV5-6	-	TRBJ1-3	CASSLDLGSSGNTIYF	TGTGCCAGCAGCTTGGATCTGGGAAGCTCTGGAAACACCATATATTTT
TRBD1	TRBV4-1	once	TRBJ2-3	CASRSGQGRGQDTQYF	TGCGCCAGCAGGTCTGGCCAGGGCAGGGGGCAGGATACGCAGTATTTT
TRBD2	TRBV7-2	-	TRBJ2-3	CASSLAPTSGGTDTQYF	TGTGCCAGCAGCTTAGCCCCGACTAGCGGAGGCACAGATACGCAGTATTTT
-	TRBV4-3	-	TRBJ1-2	CASSQDSDLSRGIGYGYTF	TGCGCCAGCAGCCAAGATAGTGACCTGAGTCGGGGGATTGGCTATGGCTACACCTTC
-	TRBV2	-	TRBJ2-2	CASSENPGGELFF	TGTGCCAGCAGTGAAAATCCCGGGGGGGAGCTGTTTTTT
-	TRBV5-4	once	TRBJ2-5	CASSSVGIGVETQYF	TGTGCCAGCAGCTCCGTTGGGATAGGGGTAGAGACCCAGTACTTC
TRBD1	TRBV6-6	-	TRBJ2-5	CASSWTGVVHQETQYF	TGTGCCAGCAGTTGGACAGGGGTAGTACATCAAGAGACCCAGTACTTC